The rows below give T cell receptor beta chains drawn from one sample of a study of identical twins. TCRdb ran MiXCR on the 5' RACE reads and lists one entry per CDR3 protein. The repertoire has roughly 1.6 million distinct CDR3 sequences, less than 40% of them found once; the top ten carry about 0.3%. The sample was cord blood. These receptors were obtained from a newborn girl in good health. Each CDR3 is given with its conserved first and last residue. The D gene is left open where the match is weak. Clone size appears in some rows only: once, few, many, or a class for an expanded clone.

j_gene	abundance	v_gene	d_gene	CDR3nt	CDR3aa
TRBJ2-5	-	TRBV25-1	TRBD2	TGTGCCAGCAGTGGACTAGCGTGGGAAGAGACCCAGTACTTC	CASSGLAWEETQYF
TRBJ2-3	-	TRBV7-8	TRBD1	TGTGCCAGCAGCTTAGTTAGGGCAGGGGGAGATACGCAGTATTTT	CASSLVRAGGDTQYF
TRBJ1-2	-	TRBV28	TRBD1	TGTGCCAGCAGTACGGACAGGGAGGCCGATGGCTACACCTTC	CASSTDREADGYTF
TRBJ1-1	-	TRBV6-5	TRBD1	TGTGCCAGCAGTTACTTACAGGGGGCGAACACTGAAGCTTTCTTT	CASSYLQGANTEAFF
TRBJ2-7	few	TRBV4-2	-	TGTGCCAGCAGCCACGGCCCAGACGGGACCTACGAGCAGTACTTC	CASSHGPDGTYEQYF
TRBJ1-2	-	TRBV6-1	-	TGTGCCAGCAGTTGGAGTGGCTACACCTTC	CASSWSGYTF
TRBJ1-5	few	TRBV6-5	TRBD1	TGTGCCAGCAGCCATCGACAGGGGGGAAGCAATCAGCCCCAGCATTTT	CASSHRQGGSNQPQHF
TRBJ1-1	-	TRBV14	TRBD1	TGTGCCAGCAGACCCGGGACAGGGGTTGGGACTGAAGCTTTCTTT	CASRPGTGVGTEAFF
TRBJ2-7	-	TRBV30	-	TGTGCCTGGGGTCTTCCCTACGAGCAGTACTTC	CAWGLPYEQYF
TRBJ2-2	-	TRBV28	TRBD2	TGTGCCAGCACCCCTATAGCGGGAGTGAACACCGGGGAGCTGTTTTTT	CASTPIAGVNTGELFF
TRBJ1-1	-	TRBV7-9	TRBD1	TGTGCCAGCGTCCGGACAGGTCCGAACACTGAAGCTTTCTTT	CASVRTGPNTEAFF
TRBJ1-1	-	TRBV7-2	-	TGTGCCAGCAGTTTGGAGTCCGGCCCCGCCACACACACTGAAGCTTTCTTT	CASSLESGPATHTEAFF
TRBJ2-7	few	TRBV7-9	-	TGTGCCAGCAGCTTATTAGCGGAGACCTACGAGCAGTACTTC	CASSLLAETYEQYF
TRBJ2-1	few	TRBV2	-	TGTGCCAGCAGTGTGGCCGACCGGCAGTTCTTC	CASSVADRQFF
TRBJ1-5	-	TRBV20-1	TRBD1	TGCAGTGGCTTAACCGGGACAGGGGGAATCAAGCCCCAGCATTTT	CSGLTGTGGIKPQHF
TRBJ1-4	few	TRBV12-3/TRBV12-4	-	TGTGCCAGCTCGAGGGACGCTAATGAAAAACTGTTTTTT	CASSRDANEKLFF
TRBJ2-2	-	TRBV4-1	-	TGCGCCAGCAGCCAAGAAAGTCGAACCGGGGAGCTGTTTTTT	CASSQESRTGELFF